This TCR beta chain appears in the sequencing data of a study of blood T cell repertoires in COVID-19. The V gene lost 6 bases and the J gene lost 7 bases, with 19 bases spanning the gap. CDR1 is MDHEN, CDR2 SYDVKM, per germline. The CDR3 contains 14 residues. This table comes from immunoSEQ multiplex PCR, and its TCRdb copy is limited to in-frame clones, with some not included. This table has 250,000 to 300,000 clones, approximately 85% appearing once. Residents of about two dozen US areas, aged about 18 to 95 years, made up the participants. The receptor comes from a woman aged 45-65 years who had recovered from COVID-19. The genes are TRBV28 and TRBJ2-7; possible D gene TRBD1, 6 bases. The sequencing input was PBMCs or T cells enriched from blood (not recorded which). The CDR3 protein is CASRIGTQNREQYF. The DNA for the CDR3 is TGTGCCAGCAGGATCGGGACACAGAATAGAGAGCAGTACTTC.